The clone carrying this T cell receptor beta chain has just a few counts. Its antigen is unidentified. Investigators reverse transcribed all isolated RNA, so they sequenced expressed TCRB transcripts. Assay used: immunoSEQ multiplex PCR; TCRdb lists only in-frame clones, some missing. In the table there are about 450,000 clones, about an eighth of which are singletons. The data were obtained in a study of beta chain features in type 1 diabetes. In the study overall: Taken together, all samples contributed 95 million to 110 million examined sorted cells. Points from the study as a whole: Resolution of whether HLA type affects TCRB rearrangement was not achieved here. It was among patients, rather than healthy donors, that naive, central memory and Treg TCRB repertoires appeared more similar. Fewer junction insertions and more nucleotide deletions appeared in type 1 diabetes patients.

This CDR3 has 12 amino acids. Germline V gives CDR1 SEHNR, CDR2 FQNEAQ (reference sequence). V lost 5 bases to trimming and J lost 8 bases, with 12 bases between them. The rearrangement uses TRBV7-9 and TRBJ1-2; D call uncertain. The specimen sequenced was naive CD4+ T cells from blood. This receptor was obtained from a woman aged 18-35 years in good health. Here the CDR3 DNA reads TGTGCCAGCAGCACCATTGCGGAAGGCTACACCTTC. This sequence encodes CASSTIAEGYTF.